The 18 T cell receptor beta chains below all came from one sample that was sequenced in a study of blood T cells in healthy people across ages. The authors ran a second PCR of roughly 6 to 12 cycles using a sample-barcoded 5' primer and a J-beta primer mix. One entry per CDR3 protein results from TCRdb running MiXCR on the 5' RACE reads. Seen here are 1.5 million to 2 million distinct CDR3 sequences, 28% observed once, and the top ten hold less than 9.5%. Sequences were obtained from blood. The receptors shown here come from a woman in her 30s in good health.

This clonotype showed up just a few times. V usage is TRBV2 and J usage is TRBJ1-4; D unresolved. There are 13 residues in the CDR3. CDR1 and CDR2 from the germline V gene are SNHLY and FYNNEI. V was pared by 7 bases and J by 10 bases, with 16 bases between. The CDR3 DNA is TGTGCCAGCACTCACGCCGAAAGTGGAAAACTGTTTTTT. Amino acids: CASTHAESGKLFF.

In this sample, this clonotype turned up a few times. The chain is built from TRBV5-1 and TRBJ1-2; 12 nucleotides line up with TRBD1. This CDR3 comprises 15 residues. Per the germline V gene, CDR1 is SGHRS and CDR2 is YFSETQ. The ends lost 3 bases at V and 6 bases at J; junction bases unmatched: 6. The CDR3 spells CASSWGQGAGHGYTF. The DNA for the CDR3 is TGCGCCAGCAGCTGGGGACAGGGGGCTGGACATGGCTACACCTTC.

In this sample, this clonotype turned up many times. V gene TRBV20-1 combines with J gene TRBJ2-6, with D perhaps TRBD1 (5 bases). The germline V gene has CDR1 DFQATT and CDR2 SNEGSKA (reference sequence). The V gene lost 4 bases and the J gene lost 0 bases, with 10 bases spanning the gap. The CDR3 loop spans 15 amino acids. CDR3 region: CSAKADSSGANVLTF. In nucleotides, the CDR3 is TGCAGTGCTAAAGCAGACAGCTCTGGGGCCAACGTCCTGACTTTC.

This clonotype was observed at least ten times. The rearrangement links TRBV5-6 to TRBJ1-2, with 8 positions matching TRBD1. The CDR3 spans 16 residues. The germline gives CDR1 SGHDT, CDR2 YYEEEE. After removal of 3 bases from V and 2 bases from J, the junction contained 9 bases not matched to a gene. CDR3 DNA sequence: TGTGCCAGCAGCTGGGGGAGGACAGGGATAAACTATGGCTACACCTTC. Its translation: CASSWGRTGINYGYTF.

V usage is TRBV20-1 and J usage is TRBJ2-5; TRBD1 or TRBD2 may be the D gene (6 bases each). There are 14 residues in the CDR3. CDR1 and CDR2 (germline): DFQATT, SNEGSKA (reference sequence). The V and J ends lost 6 bases and 2 bases respectively, with 16 bases between them. The CDR3, as DNA: TGCAGTGCGCCGAATGGAGGGGGACAAGAGACCCAGTACTTC. The encoded protein is CSAPNGGGQETQYF.

Regarding this clonotype: As the CDR3 is not closed by the conserved phenylalanine or tryptophan, this likely results from a read error. The gene calls are TRBV7-9 and TRBJ2-7; TRBD1 is a possible D gene (6 bases). The CDR3 sequence is 12 residues long. Trimming left V 5 bases short and J 6 bases short, with 11 bases between. The germline V gene encodes CDR1 SEHNR and CDR2 FQNEAQ (reference sequence). DNA for the CDR3: TGTGCCAGCAGCCCAGGGGAATTCGAGCAGTACTTA. Protein product: CASSPGEFEQYL.

The chain couples TRBV5-6 to TRBJ1-2; D perhaps matches TRBD1 (6 bases). Germline V gene sequence: CDR1 SGHDT, CDR2 YYEEEE. This CDR3 is 15 amino acids long. V lost 1 base and J 5 bases, leaving 15 bases between the germline ends. CDR3 protein: CASSLRDRGLYGYTF. CDR3 nucleotides: TGTGCCAGCAGCTTGCGGGACCGGGGGCTTTATGGCTACACCTTC.

This clonotype has just a few counts. This chain connects TRBV5-1 to TRBJ1-1; tentatively, D is TRBD1 (5 bases). Trimming took off 2 bases at V and 2 bases at J, with 13 bases between the two ends. CDR1 is SGHRS and CDR2 is YFSETQ in the germline V gene. The CDR3 spans 15 residues. CDR3 sequence: CASSFLGAVNTEAFF. DNA of the CDR3: TGCGCCAGCAGCTTCTTAGGGGCGGTCAACACTGAAGCTTTCTTT. Full variable domain (missing parts from reference TRBV5-1 and TRBJ1-1): KAGVTQTPRYLIKTRGQQVTLSCSPISGHRSVSWYQQTPGQGLQFLFEYFSETQRNKGNFPGRFSGRQFSNSRSEMNVSTLELGDSALYLCASSFLGAVNTEAFFGQGTRLTVV.

This chain connects TRBV6-6 to TRBJ2-3, with TRBD2 as a possible D gene (6 bases). V was trimmed by 2 bases and J by 1 base, leaving 13 bases between them. CDR1 is MNHNY, CDR2 SVGAGI, per germline (reference sequence). The CDR3 is 16 residues long. The CDR3: CASSYKGGDGTDTQYF. DNA for the CDR3: TGTGCCAGCAGTTACAAGGGCGGGGATGGCACAGATACGCAGTATTTT.

This chain connects TRBV20-1 to TRBJ2-5; possibly TRBD2 for D (5 bases). CDR3 length: 13 amino acids. Germline V lookup: CDR1 DFQATT, CDR2 SNEGSKA (reference sequence). Trimming took off 3 bases at V and 1 base at J, with 9 bases between the two ends. CDR3 DNA sequence: TGCAGTGCTAGTCGGGGATCCCAAGAGACCCAGTACTTC. Residues: CSASRGSQETQYF.

This clonotype has only one observation. The V and J genes are TRBV5-4 and TRBJ1-6; tentative D call: TRBD1 (6 bases). There are 14 residues in the CDR3. Trimming pared 4 bases from V and 9 bases from J, leaving 14 bases between. Germline assignment: CDR1 SGHNT and CDR2 YYREEE (reference sequence). CDR3 nucleotides: TGTGCCAGCAGCCCCAGGACAGTGGGTTCACCCCTCCACTTT. Protein sequence: CASSPRTVGSPLHF.

This chain joins TRBV7-6 and TRBJ2-3; 10 bases fit TRBD2. Germline loops: CDR1 SGHVS, CDR2 FNYEAQ. This CDR3 spans 17 amino acids. J was trimmed by 3 bases and V by 4 bases; bases with no gene match: 10. CDR3 amino acids: CASSSFGLAGVTDTQYF. The CDR3 nucleotides read TGTGCCAGCAGCTCATTTGGTCTAGCGGGAGTGACAGATACGCAGTATTTT.

This clonotype was picked up a small number of times. Here the CDR3 DNA reads TGCAGTGCTAAAGTAGGTGGCAAAAACATTCAGTACTTC. Translated: CSAKVGGKNIQYF. The gene calls are TRBV20-1 and TRBJ2-4; D gene unclear. This CDR3 is built from 13 residues. CDR1 and CDR2 (germline): DFQATT, SNEGSKA (reference sequence). The V end was cut by 4 bases, the J end by 3 bases, with 10 bases between.

This clonotype turned up a few times. The chain joins TRBV5-5 to TRBJ1-4; tentative D call: TRBD1 (6 bases). V lost 2 bases and J 8 bases, leaving 10 bases between the germline ends. CDR1 is SGHKS, CDR2 YYEKEE, per germline (reference sequence). This CDR3 is 13 amino acids long. The CDR3 DNA sequence: TGTGCCAGCAGCTTCGTCACAGGGGAAAAACTGTTTTTT. This codes for CASSFVTGEKLFF.

As DNA, the CDR3 is TGTGCCAGCAGTTTCGGACTAGCGGGGGAGTTCTTC. This encodes CASSFGLAGEFF. The gene calls are TRBV12-3 or TRBV12-4 and TRBJ2-1, with 13 bases lining up with TRBD2. Trimming cost V 3 bases and J 14 bases; bases outside gene matches: 1. There are 12 residues in the CDR3.

This clonotype was seen a few times. The genes are TRBV19 and TRBJ2-1, with D possibly matching TRBD1 (5 bases). This CDR3 region has 14 residues. With 11 bases removed from V and 6 bases from J, the gap between germline ends came to 20 bases. Looked up from germline, CDR1 is LNHDA and CDR2 is SQIVND (reference sequence). The CDR3 spells CASRFGGAGNEQFF. The DNA for the CDR3 is TGTGCCTCCCGATTCGGTGGGGCAGGCAATGAGCAGTTCTTC.

The V call is TRBV2, the J call TRBJ2-3; D is possibly TRBD2 (5 bases). CDR3 size: 14 residues. Between the trimmed V and J ends, which lost 5 bases and 0 bases, there was a span of 9 bases. Germline V CDR1 and CDR2: SNHLY, FYNNEI. CDR3 in DNA: TGTGCCAGCAGTTGGACTTCTAGCACAGATACGCAGTATTTT. This translates into CASSWTSSTDTQYF.

On this clonotype: This may stem from a read error, because a much larger clone lies one nucleotide away. The V gene is TRBV12-3 or TRBV12-4, the J gene TRBJ2-1; 11 bases map to TRBD2. The length of the CDR3 is 15 residues. The CDR3 loop is CASRPLAGENNGQFF. The CDR3, as DNA: TGTGCCAGCAGACCACTAGCGGGAGAGAATAATGGGCAGTTCTTC.